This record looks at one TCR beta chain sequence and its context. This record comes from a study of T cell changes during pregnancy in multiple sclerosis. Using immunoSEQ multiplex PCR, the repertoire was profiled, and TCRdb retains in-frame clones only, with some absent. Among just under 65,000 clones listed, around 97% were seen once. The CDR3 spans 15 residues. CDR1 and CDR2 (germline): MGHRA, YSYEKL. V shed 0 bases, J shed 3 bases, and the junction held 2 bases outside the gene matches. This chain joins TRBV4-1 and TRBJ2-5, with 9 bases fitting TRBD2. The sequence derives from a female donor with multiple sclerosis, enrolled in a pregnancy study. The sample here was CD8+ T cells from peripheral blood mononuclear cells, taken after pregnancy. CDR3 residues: CASSQEGLAEETQYF. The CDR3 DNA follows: TGCGCCAGCAGCCAAGAGGGACTAGCAGAAGAGACCCAGTACTTC.